These T cell receptor beta chains were read from a single sample in a study of blood T cell repertoires in COVID-19. Measured with immunoSEQ multiplex PCR; TCRdb has only the in-frame clones, and not every one. The sample records fewer than 250,000 clones, around nine tenths being singletons. The specimen was peripheral blood. The receptors were gathered from a woman aged 60-75 years with acute or convalescent COVID-19. The CDR3 runs from the conserved cysteine through the conserved F or W. D genes are given only for firm matches. Clone sizes are given selectively: once, few, many, or a class where the clone is expanded.

TRBD1	TRBV3-1/TRBV3-2	NA	TRBJ1-5	TGTGCCAGCAGCCGGGGACAGCAAGGCCAGCCCCAGCATTTT	CASSRGQQGQPQHF
TRBD1	TRBV10-2	NA	TRBJ1-3	TGCGCCAGCAGAGCCGGGACAGGGTTTGGAAACACCATATATTTT	CASRAGTGFGNTIYF
TRBD1	TRBV11-1	NA	TRBJ1-1	TGTGCCAGCAGCATGTGGACAGGGGGATACACTGAAGCTTTCTTT	CASSMWTGGYTEAFF
NA	TRBV6-2/TRBV6-3	NA	TRBJ2-5	TGTGCCAGCAGTTACGGGGGGACGGGAGTGGAGACCCAGTACTTC	CASSYGGTGVETQYF
NA	TRBV7-9	NA	TRBJ1-1	TGTGCCAGCAATACGGAGGGGGGGGCCACCTCCACTGAAGCTTTCTTT	CASNTEGGATSTEAFF
TRBD2	TRBV6-1	NA	TRBJ2-7	TGTGCCAGCAGTGAAGGCGGGAGGCCGACCTACGAGCAGTACTTC	CASSEGGRPTYEQYF
NA	TRBV3-1/TRBV3-2	NA	TRBJ2-2	TGTGCCAGCAGAGTGGCGACTACAAACACCGGGGAGCTGTTTTTT	CASRVATTNTGELFF
NA	TRBV7-2	NA	TRBJ1-5	TGTGCCAGCAGCTTAGGAGACAGCCTCAATCAGCCCCAGCATTTT	CASSLGDSLNQPQHF
TRBD1	TRBV19	NA	TRBJ1-6	TGTGCCAGTACTGGGACAGGGTTCGGTTCACCCCTCCACTTT	CASTGTGFGSPLHF
TRBD1	TRBV15	once	TRBJ1-5	TGTGCCACCAGCAGTGGGAGACAGGGGTCATATCAGCCCCAGCATTTT	CATSSGRQGSYQPQHF
NA	TRBV3-1/TRBV3-2	NA	TRBJ2-3	TGTGCCAGCAGCCGGAGCGGGCGGGGAGGCACAGATACGCAGTATTTT	CASSRSGRGGTDTQYF
TRBD2	TRBV9	NA	TRBJ2-5	TGTGCCAGCAGCGACATAGCGGGGGGGCAAGAGACCCAGTACTTC	CASSDIAGGQETQYF
TRBD2	TRBV11-3	NA	TRBJ2-2	TGTGCCAGCAGCGTTAGACTAGCGGGCCCCGGGGAGCTGTTTTTT	CASSVRLAGPGELFF
NA	TRBV5-8	NA	TRBJ2-4	TGTGCCAGCAGCCGACTAGCCAAAAACATTCAGTACTTC	CASSRLAKNIQYF